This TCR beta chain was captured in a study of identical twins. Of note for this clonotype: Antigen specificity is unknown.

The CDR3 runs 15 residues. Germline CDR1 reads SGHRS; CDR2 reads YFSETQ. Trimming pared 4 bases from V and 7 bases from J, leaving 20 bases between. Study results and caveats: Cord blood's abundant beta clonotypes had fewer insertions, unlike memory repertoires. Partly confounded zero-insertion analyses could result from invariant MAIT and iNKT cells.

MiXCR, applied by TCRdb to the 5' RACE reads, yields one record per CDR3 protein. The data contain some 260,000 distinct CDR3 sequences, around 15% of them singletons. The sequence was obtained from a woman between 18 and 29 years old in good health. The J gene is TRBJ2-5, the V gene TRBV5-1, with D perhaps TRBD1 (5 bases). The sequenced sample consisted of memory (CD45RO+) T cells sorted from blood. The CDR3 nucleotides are TGCGCCAGCAGCCAAATGGACGGAACCCAGGGGACCCAGTACTTC. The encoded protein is CASSQMDGTQGTQYF. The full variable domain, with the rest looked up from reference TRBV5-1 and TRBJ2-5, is KAGVTQTPRYLIKTRGQQVTLSCSPISGHRSVSWYQQTPGQGLQFLFEYFSETQRNKGNFPGRFSGRQFSNSRSEMNVSTLELGDSALYLCASSQMDGTQGTQYFGPGTRLLVL.